The TCR beta chain under discussion was sequenced for a study of blood T cell repertoires in COVID-19. Turning to the study itself: PBMCs, B-cell-depleted T cells, or T cells were the source of the cDNA or gDNA that made up the material.

As handled by the study authors: Reference gene primer amplification gave nucleated cell count estimates. The table came from immunoSEQ multiplex PCR; TCRdb's copy has only in-frame clones and leaves some out. V, J and clone size reflect that table, while D and trimming were determined from the DNA. This table holds under 500,000 clones, around nine tenths found once. With 7 bases clipped from V and 6 bases from J, the junction kept 6 bases outside the gene matches. From germline, CDR1 is LGHNT and CDR2 FRNRAP. The CDR3 loop spans 14 amino acids. Participant age was about 18 to 89 years, and participants resided in fewer than 30 US areas. Membership in each cohort depended on participant-reported clinical history.

The gene calls are TRBV12-5 and TRBJ1-6; 7 nucleotides match TRBD1. The sequencing input was PBMCs or T cells enriched from blood (not recorded which). The clonotype was recovered from a woman younger than 35 with acute COVID-19. CDR3 coding DNA: TGTGCTAGTGCCATGGGGACAGTTAATTCACCCCTCCACTTT. Translated: CASAMGTVNSPLHF.